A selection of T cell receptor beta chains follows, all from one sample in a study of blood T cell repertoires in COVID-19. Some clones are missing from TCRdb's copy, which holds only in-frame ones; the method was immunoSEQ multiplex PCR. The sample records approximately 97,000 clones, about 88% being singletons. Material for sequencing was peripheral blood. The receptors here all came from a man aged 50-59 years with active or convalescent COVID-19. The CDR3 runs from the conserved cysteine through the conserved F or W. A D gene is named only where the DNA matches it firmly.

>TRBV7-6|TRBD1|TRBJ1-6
CASSLGPQGVGSPLHF
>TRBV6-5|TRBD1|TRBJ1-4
CASRRLGGAAEKLFF
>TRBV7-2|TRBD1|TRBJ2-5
CASSPLAGGDKTQYF
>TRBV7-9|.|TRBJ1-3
CASRLGGVSGNTIYF
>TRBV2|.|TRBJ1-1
CASTPTNTEAFF
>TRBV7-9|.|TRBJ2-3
CASSPLAHTDTQYF
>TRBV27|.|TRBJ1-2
CASRKGVSIVGYTF
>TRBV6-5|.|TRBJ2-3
CASSYGAGITDTQYF
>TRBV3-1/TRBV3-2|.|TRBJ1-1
CASSQERYRTEAFF
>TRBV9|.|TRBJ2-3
CASSVATWASSTDTQYF
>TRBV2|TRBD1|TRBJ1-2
CASKLTGDSGYTF
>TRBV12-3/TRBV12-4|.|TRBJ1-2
CASSLDREYGYTF
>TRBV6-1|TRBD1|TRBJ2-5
CASSEGDREQETQYF
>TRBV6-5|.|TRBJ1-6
CASSYMGGNSPLHF
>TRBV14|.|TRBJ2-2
CASSQDGTGVTGELFF
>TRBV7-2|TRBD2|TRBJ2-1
CASSLTSGEVNEQFF